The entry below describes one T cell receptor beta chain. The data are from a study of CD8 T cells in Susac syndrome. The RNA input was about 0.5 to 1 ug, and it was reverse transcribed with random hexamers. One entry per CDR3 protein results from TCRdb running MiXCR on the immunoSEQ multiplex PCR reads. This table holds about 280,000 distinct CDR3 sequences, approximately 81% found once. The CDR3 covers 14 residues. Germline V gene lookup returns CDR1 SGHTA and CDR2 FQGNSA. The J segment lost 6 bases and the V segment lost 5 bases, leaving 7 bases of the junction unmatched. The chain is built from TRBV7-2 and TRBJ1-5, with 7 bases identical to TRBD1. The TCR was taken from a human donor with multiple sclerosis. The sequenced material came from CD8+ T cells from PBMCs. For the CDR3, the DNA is TGTGCCAGCAGCCTCAACAGGGGAAGTCAGCCCCAGCATTTT. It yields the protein CASSLNRGSQPQHF.